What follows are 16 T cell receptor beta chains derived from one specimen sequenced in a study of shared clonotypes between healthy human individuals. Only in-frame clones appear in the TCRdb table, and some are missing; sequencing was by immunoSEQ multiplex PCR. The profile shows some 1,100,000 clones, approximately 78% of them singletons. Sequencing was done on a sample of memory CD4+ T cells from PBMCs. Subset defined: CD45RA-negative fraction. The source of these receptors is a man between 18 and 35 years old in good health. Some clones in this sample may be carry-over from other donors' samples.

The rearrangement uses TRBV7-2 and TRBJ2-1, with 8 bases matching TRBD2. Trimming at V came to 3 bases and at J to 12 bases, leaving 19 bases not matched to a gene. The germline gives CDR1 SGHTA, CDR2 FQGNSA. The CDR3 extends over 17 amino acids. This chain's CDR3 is CASSFSEGLGSFYGQFF. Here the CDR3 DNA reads TGTGCCAGCAGCTTTTCGGAGGGACTAGGTTCGTTTTATGGGCAGTTCTTC.

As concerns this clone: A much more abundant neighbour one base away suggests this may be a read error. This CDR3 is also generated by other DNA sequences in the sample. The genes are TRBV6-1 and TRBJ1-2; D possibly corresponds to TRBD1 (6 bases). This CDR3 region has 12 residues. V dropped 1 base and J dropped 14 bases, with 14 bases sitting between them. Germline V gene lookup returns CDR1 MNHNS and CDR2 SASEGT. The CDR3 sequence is CASSEGGHRGTF. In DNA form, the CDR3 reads TGTGCCAGCAGTGAAGGGGGGCACCGGGGGACCTTC.

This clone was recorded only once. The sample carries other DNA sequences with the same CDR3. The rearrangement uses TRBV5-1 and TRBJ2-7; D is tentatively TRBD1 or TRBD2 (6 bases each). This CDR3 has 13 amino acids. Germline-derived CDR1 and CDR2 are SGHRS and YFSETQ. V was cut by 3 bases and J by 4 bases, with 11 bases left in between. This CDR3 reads CASSSGAGYEQYF. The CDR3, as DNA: TGCGCCAGCAGCTCGGGGGCGGGATACGAGCAGTACTTC.

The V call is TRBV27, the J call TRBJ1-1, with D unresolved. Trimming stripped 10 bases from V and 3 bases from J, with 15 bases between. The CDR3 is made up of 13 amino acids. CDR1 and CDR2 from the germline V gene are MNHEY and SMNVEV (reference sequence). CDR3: CATQRPGDTEAFF. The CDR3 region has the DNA TGTGCCACTCAGCGACCCGGGGACACTGAAGCTTTCTTT.

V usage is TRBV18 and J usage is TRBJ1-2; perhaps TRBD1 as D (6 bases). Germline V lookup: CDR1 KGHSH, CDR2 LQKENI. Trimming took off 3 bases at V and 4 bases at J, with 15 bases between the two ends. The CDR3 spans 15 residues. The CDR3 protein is CASSPGTNLGYGYTF. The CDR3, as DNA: TGTGCCAGCTCACCGGGGACAAACCTTGGCTATGGCTACACCTTC.

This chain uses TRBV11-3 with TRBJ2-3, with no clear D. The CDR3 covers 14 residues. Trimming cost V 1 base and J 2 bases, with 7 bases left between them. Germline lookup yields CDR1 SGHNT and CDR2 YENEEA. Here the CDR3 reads CASSLGLVTDTQYF. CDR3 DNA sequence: TGTGCCAGCAGCTTAGGACTTGTCACAGATACGCAGTATTTT.

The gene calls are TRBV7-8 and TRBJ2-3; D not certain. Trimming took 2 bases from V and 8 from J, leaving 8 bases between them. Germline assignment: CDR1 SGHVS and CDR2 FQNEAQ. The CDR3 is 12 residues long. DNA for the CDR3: TGTGCCAGCAGCTTATCGTCCGGTACGCAGTATTTT. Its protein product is CASSLSSGTQYF.

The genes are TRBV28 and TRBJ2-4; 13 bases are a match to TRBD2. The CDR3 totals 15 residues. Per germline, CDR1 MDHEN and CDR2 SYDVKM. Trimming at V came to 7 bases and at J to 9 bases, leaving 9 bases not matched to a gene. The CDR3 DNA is TGTGCCAGCACCCCCGGACTAGCGGGAGAAGGCATTCAGTACTTC. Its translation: CASTPGLAGEGIQYF.

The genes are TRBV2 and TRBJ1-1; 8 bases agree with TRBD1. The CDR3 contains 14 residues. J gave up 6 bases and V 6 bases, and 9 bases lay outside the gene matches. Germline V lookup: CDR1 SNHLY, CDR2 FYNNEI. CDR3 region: CASRIQGAPSEAFF. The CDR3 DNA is TGTGCCAGCAGAATCCAGGGGGCGCCATCTGAAGCTTTCTTT.

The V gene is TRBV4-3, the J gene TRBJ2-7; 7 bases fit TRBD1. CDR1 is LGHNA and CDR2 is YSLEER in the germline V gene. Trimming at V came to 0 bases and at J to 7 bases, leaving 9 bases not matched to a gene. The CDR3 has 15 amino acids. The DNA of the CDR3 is TGCGCCAGCAGCCAAGATACTCGGGACAGCCGAGAGCAGTACTTC. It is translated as CASSQDTRDSREQYF.

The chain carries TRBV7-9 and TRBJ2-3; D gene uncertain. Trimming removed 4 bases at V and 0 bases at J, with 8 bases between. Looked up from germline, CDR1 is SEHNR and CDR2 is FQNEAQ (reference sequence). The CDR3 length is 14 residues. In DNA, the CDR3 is TGTGCCAGCAGCTCCCAGCCGAGCACAGATACGCAGTATTTT. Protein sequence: CASSSQPSTDTQYF.

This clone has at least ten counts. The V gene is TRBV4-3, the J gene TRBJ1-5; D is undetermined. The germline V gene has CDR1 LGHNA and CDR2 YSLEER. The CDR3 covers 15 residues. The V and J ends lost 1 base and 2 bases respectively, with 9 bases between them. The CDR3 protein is CASSQVPQGNQPQHF. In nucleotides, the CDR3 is TGCGCCAGCAGCCAAGTCCCGCAGGGCAATCAGCCCCAGCATTTT.

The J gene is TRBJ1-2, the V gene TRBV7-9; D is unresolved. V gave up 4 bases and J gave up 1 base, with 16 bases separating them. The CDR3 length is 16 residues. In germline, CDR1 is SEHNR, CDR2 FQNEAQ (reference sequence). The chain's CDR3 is CASSSVPTQLNYGYTF. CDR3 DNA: TGTGCCAGCAGCTCGGTACCTACACAGCTTAACTATGGCTACACCTTC.

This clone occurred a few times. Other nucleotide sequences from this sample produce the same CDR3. The CDR3 spells CASSLGGTGGYNEQFF. CDR3 bases: TGTGCCAGCAGTTTGGGCGGGACAGGGGGCTACAATGAGCAGTTCTTC. V is TRBV28 and J is TRBJ2-1; 11 bases line up with TRBD1. In germline, CDR1 is MDHEN, CDR2 SYDVKM. With V trimmed by 3 bases and J by 3 bases, 4 bases remained unmatched. This CDR3 region has 16 residues.

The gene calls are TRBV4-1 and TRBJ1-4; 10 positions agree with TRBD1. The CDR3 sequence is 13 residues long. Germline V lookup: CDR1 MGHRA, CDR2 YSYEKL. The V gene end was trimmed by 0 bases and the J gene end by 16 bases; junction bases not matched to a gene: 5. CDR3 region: CASSQDRDRGSFF. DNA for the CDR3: TGCGCCAGCAGCCAAGATCGGGACAGGGGCTCGTTTTTT.

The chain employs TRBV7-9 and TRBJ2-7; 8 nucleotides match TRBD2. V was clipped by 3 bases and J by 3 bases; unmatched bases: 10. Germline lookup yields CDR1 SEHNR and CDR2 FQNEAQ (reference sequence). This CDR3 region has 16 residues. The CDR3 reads CASSFPQAGVVYEQYF. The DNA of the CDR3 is TGTGCCAGCAGCTTCCCCCAAGCGGGAGTTGTCTACGAGCAGTACTTC.